Each of the 13 T cell receptor beta chains below was sequenced from the same sample in a study of T cells after yellow fever vaccination. TCRdb processed the 5' RACE reads anew with MiXCR; each CDR3 protein has one entry. The repertoire holds some 320,000 distinct CDR3 sequences, with 4.1% as singletons. Here the sequenced sample was PBMCs, taken 5 days after the yellow fever booster vaccination. Source of these receptors: a man aged 18 to 30 who received the YFV17D yellow fever vaccine.

The rearrangement uses TRBV7-9 and TRBJ1-1; D may be TRBD1 (5 bases). This CDR3 is built from 15 residues. Trimming removed 0 bases from V and 0 bases from J, with 8 bases in between. CDR1 is SEHNR, CDR2 FQNEAQ, per germline (reference sequence). CDR3 region: CASSLALTVNTEAFF. For the CDR3, the DNA is TGTGCCAGCAGCTTAGCGTTGACAGTGAACACTGAAGCTTTCTTT.

V usage is TRBV18 and J usage is TRBJ1-5, with TRBD1 matching 9 bases. In germline, CDR1 is KGHSH, CDR2 LQKENI. The J segment lost 3 bases and the V segment lost 5 bases, leaving 5 bases of the junction unmatched. This CDR3 contains 15 residues. The CDR3 DNA follows: TGTGCCAGCTCATGGACAGGGGCGAACAATCAGCCCCAGCATTTT. This gives the protein CASSWTGANNQPQHF.

The genes are TRBV9 and TRBJ2-3, with TRBD2 identical over 8 bases. V shed 6 bases and J 2 bases; nucleotides not matched to a gene: 8. CDR1 is SGDLS, CDR2 YYNGEE, per germline. The CDR3 has 15 amino acids. As DNA, the CDR3 is TGTGCCAGCACCCCGGGGGGGGCAATCACAGATACGCAGTATTTT. Translating it yields CASTPGGAITDTQYF.

The chain employs TRBV12-3 or TRBV12-4 and TRBJ2-5, with TRBD1 identical over 10 bases. The CDR3 is 18 residues long. V lost 5 bases, J lost 1 base, and 13 bases stayed unmatched. As DNA, the CDR3 is TGTGCCAGCAGTGGGGGACCCGGGACAGGGGTTCTCCAAGAGACCCAGTACTTC. This translates into CASSGGPGTGVLQETQYF.

In this sample, this clonotype turned up a few times. The V call is TRBV7-2, the J call TRBJ1-5; possible D gene TRBD1, 5 bases. CDR3 length: 13 amino acids. V was shortened by 5 bases and J by 7 bases, with 12 bases between the two germline ends. Per the germline V gene, CDR1 is SGHTA and CDR2 is FQGNSA. The CDR3 sequence is CASSPQGYQPQHF. The CDR3 DNA follows: TGTGCCAGCAGCCCCCAGGGATACCAGCCCCAGCATTTT.

This clonotype appeared many times. This chain links TRBV7-9 with TRBJ1-1; 8 bases match TRBD1. The length of the CDR3 is 17 residues. V lost 3 bases and J lost 0; bases outside the gene matches: 9. The germline V gene has CDR1 SEHNR and CDR2 FQNEAQ (reference sequence). CDR3 amino acids: CASSFWDRDRLNTEAFF. CDR3 bases: TGTGCCAGCAGCTTTTGGGACCGGGACAGGTTGAACACTGAAGCTTTCTTT.

This clonotype came up a few times. The V and J genes are TRBV20-1 and TRBJ1-3; D unresolved. The CDR3 is made up of 14 amino acids. V dropped 8 bases and J dropped 0 bases, with 14 bases sitting between them. From germline, CDR1 is DFQATT and CDR2 SNEGSKA (reference sequence). The CDR3 is CSSPPDLSGNTIYF. The CDR3 coding sequence is TGCAGTTCCCCGCCCGACCTCTCTGGAAACACCATATATTTT.

Ten or more counts support this clonotype. The gene calls are TRBV20-1 and TRBJ2-1; 7 nucleotides agree with TRBD2. Trimming at V came to 5 bases and at J to 0 bases, leaving 4 bases not matched to a gene. The CDR3 has 14 amino acids. CDR1 and CDR2 from the germline V gene are DFQATT and SNEGSKA (reference sequence). The CDR3 loop reads CSASRDYSYNEQFF. DNA of the CDR3: TGCAGTGCTTCCCGGGACTACTCCTACAATGAGCAGTTCTTC.

This clonotype was seen a few times. V gene TRBV4-1 combines with J gene TRBJ2-1, with 7 bases lining up with TRBD1. The CDR3 has 18 amino acids. Germline trimming cut 4 bases from V and 7 bases from J; bases unmatched to any gene: 19. Germline V gives CDR1 MGHRA, CDR2 YSYEKL. The CDR3 DNA sequence: TGCGCCAGCAGCCCGAGTAAGGCGAGACAGGGTTCTCGTAATGAGCAGTTCTTC. It specifies CASSPSKARQGSRNEQFF.

The chain carries TRBV19 and TRBJ2-3; maybe TRBD1 (5 bases). Trimming removed 4 bases at V and 3 bases at J, with 5 bases between. The CDR3 covers 12 residues. Germline V gives CDR1 LNHDA, CDR2 SQIVND (reference sequence). CDR3 sequence: CASSTGTDTQYF. CDR3 in DNA: TGTGCCAGTAGTACAGGGACAGATACGCAGTATTTT. Together with reference TRBV19 and TRBJ2-3, the CDR3 gives the full variable domain: DGGITQSPKYLFRKEGQNVTLSCEQNLNHDAMYWYRQDPGQGLRLIYYSQIVNDFQKGDIAEGYSVSREKKESFPLTVTSAQKNPTAFYLCASSTGTDTQYFGPGTRLTVL.

This chain joins TRBV19 and TRBJ2-5, with 12 nucleotides matching TRBD2. V shed 7 bases and J 5 bases; nucleotides not matched to a gene: 8. The CDR3 has 15 residues. CDR1 and CDR2 (germline): LNHDA, SQIVND (reference sequence). This CDR3 reads CASKDTSGGRETQYF. Here the CDR3 DNA reads TGTGCCAGTAAAGACACTAGCGGGGGGCGCGAGACCCAGTACTTC.

This clonotype has a handful of counts. This chain joins TRBV7-8 and TRBJ2-6; D is unresolved. V lost 5 bases, J lost 0 bases, and 20 bases lay in between. The CDR3 spans 19 residues. CDR1 is SGHVS, CDR2 FQNEAQ, per germline. The CDR3 DNA sequence: TGTGCCAGCAGCGATCACCGGGTCCCCACCAGCTCTGGGGCCAACGTCCTGACTTTC. Amino acids: CASSDHRVPTSSGANVLTF.

The gene calls are TRBV6-6 and TRBJ1-5; D uncertain. Germline assignment: CDR1 MNHNY and CDR2 SVGAGI (reference sequence). V shed 8 bases and J shed 2 bases, with 7 bases lying between them. The CDR3 loop spans 12 amino acids. Here the CDR3 DNA reads TGTGCCAGCTGCTCTGGCAATCAGCCCCAGCATTTT. The encoded protein is CASCSGNQPQHF.